This entry lists 11 T cell receptor beta chains sequenced from one sample in a study of CXCR3-negative and CXCR3-positive naive CD8 T cells. Carrying UMI labels, the TRB cDNA libraries were prepared through 5' RACE. Reprocessing the 5' RACE reads, TCRdb reports a single entry for every CDR3 protein and omits DNA. The table counts around 120,000 distinct CDR3 sequences; 0.5% to 0.75% lies in the top ten. These receptors are not linked to any known antigen. Study-level points and caveats: More hydrophobic TRB CDR3s were found in CXCR3-positive naive cells than in CXCR3-negative naive cells.

Source material: naive CXCR3+ CD8+ T cells from blood. The subset was: CD45RO-CCR7+CD27+CD95- naive CD8+ T cells expressing CXCR3 (TNR3+). The source is a human donor in good health. Some clones in this sample may be carry-over from other donors' samples.

The V and J genes are TRBV7-9 and TRBJ2-7. The CDR3 sequence is 13 residues long. Germline V gene data show CDR1 as SEHNR and CDR2 as FQNEAQ (reference sequence). This chain's CDR3 is CASSRTDFYEQYF.

This chain uses TRBV29-1 with TRBJ1-6. This CDR3 spans 16 amino acids. Germline V gene sequence: CDR1 SQVTM, CDR2 ANQGSEA. The CDR3 sequence is CSVSTGRVRNNSPLHF.

This chain links TRBV4-3 with TRBJ2-7; as DNA is missing, the TRBD2 call by TCRdb cannot be tested. This CDR3 is built from 17 residues. Per the germline V gene, CDR1 is LGHNA and CDR2 is YSLEER. CDR3 sequence reads: CASSQLAGGSTYNEQYF.

The V call is TRBV11-3, the J call TRBJ2-5; with no DNA, the TCRdb D assignment of TRBD1 cannot be verified. CDR3 size: 13 residues. CDR1 and CDR2 (germline): SGHNT, YENEEA. The CDR3 protein is CASSSPGFETQYF.

This chain uses TRBV5-5 with TRBJ2-1; TCRdb gives TRBD2 as the D gene, but with no DNA this cannot be confirmed. Germline loops: CDR1 SGHKS, CDR2 YYEKEE (reference sequence). CDR3 length: 14 amino acids. The CDR3 spells CASSLISSGHEQFF. Drawing the rest from reference TRBV5-5 and TRBJ2-1, the complete variable domain is DAGVTQSPTHLIKTRGQQVTLRCSPISGHKSVSWYQQVLGQGPQFIFQYYEKEERGRGNFPDRFSARQFPNYSSELNVNALLLGDSALYLCASSLISSGHEQFFGPGTRLTVL.

The chain recombines TRBV5-1 with TRBJ2-1; TCRdb's D call of TRBD1 is untestable without DNA. The germline V gene encodes CDR1 SGHRS and CDR2 YFSETQ. This CDR3 has 16 residues. The CDR3 reads CASSTGRGQGEDEQFF. Looking up the rest from reference TRBV5-1 and TRBJ2-1 gives the full variable domain: KAGVTQTPRYLIKTRGQQVTLSCSPISGHRSVSWYQQTPGQGLQFLFEYFSETQRNKGNFPGRFSGRQFSNSRSEMNVSTLELGDSALYLCASSTGRGQGEDEQFFGPGTRLTVL.

The chain's CDR3 is CASSYSTPVEQFF. This chain joins TRBV6-5 and TRBJ2-1; the TRBD1 assignment by TCRdb is unverifiable without DNA. Germline V gene data show CDR1 as MNHEY and CDR2 as SVGAGI. The CDR3 loop spans 13 amino acids.

This sequence joins TRBV19 and TRBJ1-1; TCRdb calls TRBD1, which cannot be checked without DNA. Germline CDR1 is LNHDA and CDR2 is SQIVND (reference sequence). This CDR3 has 17 residues. The CDR3 loop is CASSTPDGSDLNTEAFF.

The V call is TRBV12-3 or TRBV12-4, the J call TRBJ1-1; no DNA is available, so the TRBD1 call from TCRdb remains unchecked. This CDR3 contains 14 residues. CDR3 protein: CASSPGEGGTEAFF.

The chain couples TRBV29-1 to TRBJ2-7; TCRdb designates TRBD1, a call that cannot be tested without DNA. In germline, CDR1 is SQVTM, CDR2 ANQGSEA. This CDR3 spans 13 amino acids. This chain's CDR3 is CSVPGLGTYEQYF.

J is TRBJ2-7 and V is TRBV7-9; TCRdb selects TRBD1, and the lack of DNA leaves this call unchecked. Germline V gene lookup returns CDR1 SEHNR and CDR2 FQNEAQ (reference sequence). CDR3 size: 15 residues. CDR3 protein: CASSPTPGGSYEQYF.